This T cell receptor beta chain comes out of a study of blood T cell repertoires in COVID-19. Study as a whole: PBMCs, B-cell-depleted T cells, or T cells were the source of the cDNA or gDNA that made up the material.

The data were produced by immunoSEQ multiplex PCR, yet TCRdb's version contains in-frame clones alone and is incomplete. The sample lists roughly 260,000 clones, about 89% occurring once. Per the germline V gene, CDR1 is LGHDT and CDR2 is YNNKEL (reference sequence). Trimming cost V 5 bases and J 3 bases, with 15 bases left between them. This CDR3 spans 15 amino acids. This TCR derives from a woman under 30 who had recovered from COVID-19. Sequencing used PBMCs or T cells enriched from blood (not recorded which). The chain has TRBV3-1 (or the pseudogene TRBV3-2) and TRBJ2-3; D call uncertain. The DNA of the CDR3 is TGTGCCAGCAGCATTCTCTCGGGTATGACAGATACGCAGTATTTT. It encodes CASSILSGMTDTQYF.